This T cell receptor beta chain was recovered during a study of cytomegalovirus exposure and HLA in healthy donors. Although they were nominally healthy when sampled, donors likely had unrecorded immune exposures. Study-wide findings and caveats: Later analysis showed TCR association rates varying by HLA locus, highest for DRB1 and lowest for HLA-C. Later analysis found that TCR beta chains associated with HLA were more clonally expanded than other, equally common chains. Reported findings show TCR beta sequences accurately forecast HLA-A and HLA-B alleles in most subjects.

The primer mix had 60 Vbeta and 13 Jbeta primers. Measured with immunoSEQ multiplex PCR; TCRdb has only the in-frame clones, and not every one. Its clone listing holds approximately 150,000 clones. With regard to this clone: Its antigen is unknown.

CDR3 length: 16 residues. The trim removed 6 bases at V and 7 bases at J, leaving 13 bases unmatched. The V gene's germline CDR1 is KGHSH and CDR2 LQKENI. The sequenced sample was PBMCs. The TCR originated in a woman aged 40 to 50 in good health and CMV-seronegative. The chain uses TRBV18 and TRBJ2-1, with 9 bases lining up with TRBD1. The DNA for the CDR3 is TGTGCCAGCTCCCCTCAAGTGGGACAGGGAGGGAATGAGCAGTTCTTC. Translating it yields CASSPQVGQGGNEQFF.